This T cell receptor (beta chain) came from a study of breast tumors, draining lymph nodes, adjacent tissues. TCRdb fed the multiplex PCR reads into MiXCR, producing one record per CDR3 protein. The repertoire holds 270,000 or so distinct CDR3 sequences, roughly 30% seen once, with over 0.95% in the top ten. Axillary draining lymph nodes of breast cancer patients supplied the node samples. The clonotype comes from a female donor with breast cancer. Some clones in this sample may be carry-over from other donors' samples. Sequencing input: axillary lymph node tissue.

The CDR3 nucleotides read TGTGCCAGCAGCCCACCGGGGTACACCGGGGAGCTGTTTTTT. Translation gives CASSPPGYTGELFF. V and J are TRBV7-3 and TRBJ2-2; D is possibly TRBD2 (5 bases). CDR1 is SGHTA and CDR2 is FQGTGA in the germline V gene. Trimming shortened V by 5 bases and J by 3 bases, and 10 bases separated the two germline ends. CDR3 length equals 14 residues.